This passage covers 23 T cell receptor beta chains from one sample sequenced in a study of vaccination effects on CD4 cells after COVID-19. Their specific antigens are unknown. Culture lasted about 11 days before CD4+ T cell isolation. The individual was infected with SARS-CoV-2 between March and December 2020, as confirmed by PCR. Two doses of BNT162b2 or mRNA-1273 vaccine were administered to participants. Sequenced by immunoSEQ multiplex PCR; TCRdb stores in-frame clones only, minus some. Found here are roughly 33,000 clones, about 68% of them singletons; the top ten hold around 7%. Sample: CD4+ T cells from PBMCs cultured without peptide, taken after COVID-19 vaccination. The receptors here all came from a human donor who had a prior SARS-CoV-2 infection.

The chain carries TRBV6-6 and TRBJ2-1; possibly TRBD1 for D (6 bases). Trimming left V 5 bases short and J 4 bases short, with 18 bases between. From germline, CDR1 is MNHNY and CDR2 SVGAGI (reference sequence). The CDR3 sequence is 16 residues long. The CDR3 is CASSNRQERPYNEQFF. The CDR3 nucleotides are TGTGCCAGCAGTAACCGACAGGAGCGGCCTTACAATGAGCAGTTCTTC.

The chain recombines TRBV19 with TRBJ1-3; D call uncertain. The CDR3 is 14 residues long. Trimming took 9 bases from V and 0 from J, leaving 12 bases between them. The germline CDR1 and CDR2 sequences are LNHDA and SQIVND (reference sequence). CDR3 sequence reads: CASQLEISGNTIYF. CDR3 bases: TGTGCCAGCCAGTTGGAGATCTCTGGAAACACCATATATTTT.

The chain employs TRBV7-2 and TRBJ2-5, with D maybe TRBD1 (5 bases). The germline gives CDR1 SGHTA, CDR2 FQGNSA. Trimming took off 1 base at V and 4 bases at J, with 10 bases between the two ends. The CDR3 is made up of 14 amino acids. The CDR3 reads CASSLDRFSETQYF. CDR3 coding DNA: TGTGCCAGCAGCTTAGACAGGTTTTCAGAGACCCAGTACTTC. The variable domain in full, completed from reference TRBV7-2 and TRBJ2-5, reads GAGVSQSPSNKVTEKGKDVELRCDPISGHTALYWYRQSLGQGLEFLIYFQGNSAPDKSGLPSDRFSAERTGGSVSTLTIQRTQQEDSAVYLCASSLDRFSETQYFGPGTRLLVL.

V is TRBV6-6 and J is TRBJ2-7, with D maybe TRBD2 (6 bases). Trimming pared 8 bases from V and 2 bases from J, leaving 7 bases between. Germline lookup yields CDR1 MNHNY and CDR2 SVGAGI (reference sequence). This CDR3 contains 11 residues. The DNA of the CDR3 is TGTGCCAGCGGGACTGCCTACGAGCAGTACTTC. This sequence encodes CASGTAYEQYF.

V and J are TRBV7-8 and TRBJ2-3, with 12 bases aligning to TRBD2. V was pared by 0 bases and J by 4 bases, with 8 bases of the junction left unmatched. CDR1 SGHVS and CDR2 FQNEAQ come from the germline V gene. CDR3 length: 18 residues. This CDR3 is CASSLALTSGGKSDTQYF. CDR3 sequence (DNA): TGTGCCAGCAGCTTAGCCCTGACTAGCGGGGGAAAATCAGATACGCAGTATTTT.

This clone was seen a handful of times. The chain combines TRBV4-1 with TRBJ2-1; 9 bases line up with TRBD2. The CDR3 spans 16 residues. The germline V gene encodes CDR1 MGHRA and CDR2 YSYEKL. Trimming cost V 4 bases and J 7 bases; bases outside gene matches: 11. The chain's CDR3 is CASSRGTGLAGNEQFF. CDR3 coding DNA: TGCGCCAGCAGCCGGGGAACGGGACTAGCTGGGAATGAGCAGTTCTTC.

This clone was detected a few times. The chain combines TRBV6-6 with TRBJ2-7, with 7 bases lining up with TRBD1. The trim removed 5 bases at V and 2 bases at J, leaving 12 bases unmatched. Germline CDR1 and CDR2: MNHNY and SVGAGI (reference sequence). The CDR3 is 16 residues long. CDR3: CASSHPRDRQAYEQYF. CDR3 bases: TGTGCCAGCAGTCACCCCCGGGACAGACAAGCCTACGAGCAGTACTTC.

This clone appeared a single time. The CDR3 spells CASSPVAGTYNEQFF. CDR3 DNA: TGTGCCAGCAGCCCGGTGGCGGGAACCTACAATGAGCAGTTCTTC. The chain has TRBV11-3 and TRBJ2-1; D perhaps matches TRBD2 (6 bases). The CDR3 has 15 residues. V was shortened by 5 bases and J by 2 bases, with 13 bases between the two germline ends. Germline assignment: CDR1 SGHNT and CDR2 YENEEA.

This clone turned up a few times. The CDR3 is CASSVEAQSPLHF. DNA for the CDR3: TGTGCCAGCAGCGTAGAGGCCCAGTCACCCCTCCACTTT. This rearrangement joins TRBV9 to TRBJ1-6; no clear D gene. Germline values: CDR1 SGDLS, CDR2 YYNGEE. The ends were cut back, 0 bases at V and 10 bases at J, with 8 bases in the middle. This CDR3 region has 13 residues.

The chain has TRBV2 and TRBJ1-1; D gene unclear. The CDR3 totals 15 residues. V shed 4 bases and J shed 3 bases, with 15 bases lying between them. Germline V gene sequence: CDR1 SNHLY, CDR2 FYNNEI. CDR3 sequence: CASSVNRLGDTEAFF. As DNA, the CDR3 is TGTGCCAGCAGTGTGAATCGGCTCGGGGACACTGAAGCTTTCTTT.

This clone has just a few counts. CDR3 bases: TGCAGCGTTGTCGGGGCGGGTAGTGAAAAACTGTTTTTT. Translated, it gives CSVVGAGSEKLFF. The V and J genes are TRBV29-1 and TRBJ1-4; a weak D match, TRBD1 (5 bases). Germline loops: CDR1 SQVTM, CDR2 ANQGSEA. The CDR3 contains 13 residues. Trimming shortened V by 4 bases and J by 7 bases, and 13 bases separated the two germline ends. The complete variable domain, with remaining parts taken from reference TRBV29-1 and TRBJ1-4, reads SAVISQKPSRDICQRGTSLTIQCQVDSQVTMMFWYRQQPGQSLTLIATANQGSEATYESGFVIDKFPISRPNLTFSTLTVSNMSPEDSSIYLCSVVGAGSEKLFFGSGTQLSVL.

This clone was picked up a small number of times. Compared with germline, one end of the junction differs, possibly owing to a read error. The V and J genes are TRBV7-7 and TRBJ2-2; no clear D. CDR3 length equals 14 residues. Germline CDR1 SSHAT, CDR2 FNYEAQ (reference sequence). Here the CDR3 DNA reads TGTGCTAGCATGAGCGACCCAGACACCGGGGAGCTGTTTTTT. This sequence encodes CASMSDPDTGELFF.

This clone was seen only once. V and J are TRBV19 and TRBJ1-2; TRBD1 aligns across 9 bases. The CDR3 covers 15 residues. Trimming removed 6 bases from V and 2 bases from J; junction bases left unmatched: 7. Germline values: CDR1 LNHDA, CDR2 SQIVND (reference sequence). Written as DNA, the CDR3 is TGTGCCAGTAGAACCGGGACAGGGAAAAACTATGGCTACACCTTC. Amino acids: CASRTGTGKNYGYTF.

The chain is built from TRBV5-1 and TRBJ2-7; TRBD1 aligns across 8 bases. The ends lost 4 bases at V and 6 bases at J; junction bases unmatched: 9. Germline-derived CDR1 and CDR2 are SGHRS and YFSETQ. This CDR3 has 14 residues. CDR3 bases: TGCGCCAGCAGCCCTCAGGGGGCGCCGGGCGAGCAGTACTTC. Amino acids: CASSPQGAPGEQYF.

This sequence joins TRBV11-3 and TRBJ2-2; the match to TRBD2 covers 12 bases. Germline-derived CDR1 and CDR2 are SGHNT and YENEEA. The CDR3 is 16 amino acids. V shed 5 bases, J shed 5 bases, and the junction held 6 bases outside the gene matches. The CDR3 region is CASSPAGTSGTGELFF. The CDR3, as DNA: TGTGCCAGCAGCCCAGCCGGGACTAGCGGGACCGGGGAGCTGTTTTTT. Complete variable domain (other parts from reference TRBV11-3 and TRBJ2-2): EAGVVQSPRYKIIEKKQPVAFWCNPISGHNTLYWYLQNLGQGPELLIRYENEEAVDDSQLPKDRFSAERLKGVDSTLKIQPAELGDSAVYLCASSPAGTSGTGELFFGEGSRLTVL.

CDR3 residues: CASSPGGLTDTQYF. For the CDR3, the DNA is TGTGCCAGCAGCCCGGGGGGCCTCACAGATACGCAGTATTTT. The chain has TRBV7-3 and TRBJ2-3; D is possibly TRBD2 (7 bases). CDR1 is SGHTA, CDR2 FQGTGA, per germline. V lost 5 bases and J lost 2, with 11 bases in between. The CDR3 has 14 amino acids.

V gene TRBV19 combines with J gene TRBJ1-2; TRBD1 aligns across 7 bases. V gave up 5 bases and J gave up 0 bases; unmatched junction bases: 6. The CDR3 has 15 amino acids. Germline V lookup: CDR1 LNHDA, CDR2 SQIVND (reference sequence). The CDR3, as DNA: TGTGCCAGTAGTCTCGGGACAGATCCTAACTATGGCTACACCTTC. Amino acids: CASSLGTDPNYGYTF. Full variable domain (rest looked up from reference TRBV19 and TRBJ1-2): DGGITQSPKYLFRKEGQNVTLSCEQNLNHDAMYWYRQDPGQGLRLIYYSQIVNDFQKGDIAEGYSVSREKKESFPLTVTSAQKNPTAFYLCASSLGTDPNYGYTFGSGTRLTVV.

CDR3 DNA: TGTGCCAGCAGTTTATACAGGGCTAGGGTTTACGAGCAGTACTTC. Translating gives CASSLYRARVYEQYF. This chain uses TRBV27 with TRBJ2-7; possible D gene TRBD1, 6 bases. The germline V gene has CDR1 MNHEY and CDR2 SMNVEV (reference sequence). The CDR3 is 15 residues long. The V and J ends lost 1 base and 4 bases respectively, with 14 bases between them.

This chain uses TRBV7-9 with TRBJ2-1, with D maybe TRBD2 (5 bases). Germline lookup yields CDR1 SEHNR and CDR2 FQNEAQ (reference sequence). Trimming took off 1 base at V and 8 bases at J, with 15 bases between the two ends. The CDR3 loop spans 15 amino acids. The CDR3 is CASSLVASVIYEQFF. CDR3 sequence (DNA): TGTGCCAGCAGCTTAGTAGCGTCCGTTATCTATGAGCAGTTCTTC.

This chain uses TRBV4-2 with TRBJ2-7, with 7 bases aligning to TRBD2. Germline V lookup: CDR1 LGHNA, CDR2 YNFKEQ. The junction had 15 bases not matched to a gene; V was cut back by 0 bases and J by 4 bases. CDR3 length: 18 amino acids. This CDR3 reads CASSQDSAPGASGYEQYF. As DNA, the CDR3 is TGTGCCAGCAGCCAAGACTCGGCGCCGGGAGCTAGCGGTTACGAGCAGTACTTC.

V gene TRBV7-2 combines with J gene TRBJ1-2, with D tentatively TRBD1 (5 bases). This CDR3 spans 18 amino acids. With 0 bases removed from V and 4 bases from J, the gap between germline ends came to 21 bases. Germline CDR1 is SGHTA and CDR2 is FQGNSA. DNA of the CDR3: TGTGCCAGCAGCTTAGCCTCCGGGCGGGGCCCTCGAGGCTATGGCTACACCTTC. Residues: CASSLASGRGPRGYGYTF.

The rearrangement links TRBV5-8 to TRBJ2-7; TRBD1 is a possible D gene (6 bases). Trimming took off 4 bases at V and 0 bases at J, with 17 bases between the two ends. CDR3 length equals 16 residues. CDR1 is SGHTS, CDR2 YDEGEE, per germline. For the CDR3, the DNA is TGTGCCAGCAGCCCGGGGTATCAGGGGTTCTCCTACGAGCAGTACTTC. It codes for CASSPGYQGFSYEQYF.

This clone showed up just once. The chain has TRBV5-1 and TRBJ2-5; tentatively, D is TRBD2 (7 bases). The CDR3 covers 14 residues. Germline V CDR1 and CDR2: SGHRS, YFSETQ. V gave up 3 bases and J gave up 3 bases, with 12 bases separating them. The CDR3 region is CASSSGGLEETQYF. The DNA for the CDR3 is TGCGCCAGCAGCTCCGGGGGGCTGGAAGAGACCCAGTACTTC.